Detailed here is one TCR beta chain. The data originate from a study of lymphopenia after photon versus proton radiotherapy. CDR3 length equals 14 residues. Looked up from germline, CDR1 is SGHRS and CDR2 is YFSETQ. The ends lost 5 bases at V and 8 bases at J; junction bases unmatched: 8. Measured with immunoSEQ multiplex PCR; TCRdb has only the in-frame clones, and not every one. The sample contains about 160,000 clones, about 88% of which appear only once. This TCR was sampled from a man in his fifties with gastric cancer. The gene calls are TRBV5-1 and TRBJ1-4; 8 nucleotides line up with TRBD1. Sequencing used peripheral blood, obtained from a patient treated with photon-based radiotherapy. The CDR3 nucleotides are TGCGCCAGCAGGACCGGGACAGGCGACGAAAAACTGTTTTTT. It specifies CASRTGTGDEKLFF.